The rows below give T cell receptor beta chains drawn from one sample of a study of T cell responses to AZD1222 COVID-19 vaccine. Clones were read by immunoSEQ multiplex PCR, and TCRdb kept only the in-frame ones, dropping some. The sample lists 100,000 to 150,000 clones, approximately 90% seen once, with approximately 0.98% in the top ten. This specimen consisted of peripheral blood, obtained 28 days after the second AZD1222 dose. The source is an adult who received the AZD1222 COVID-19 vaccine. Each CDR3 is given with its conserved first and last residue. D genes are given only for firm matches. Rows may omit the clone size; those that give it use once, few, many or a size class.

D	V	J	size	CDR3	DNA
-	TRBV28	TRBJ1-2	-	CASTTQAAGYTF	TGTGCCAGCACCACACAGGCGGCGGGCTACACCTTC
-	TRBV4-1	TRBJ2-3	-	CASSQMTMDTQYF	TGCGCCAGCAGCCAAATGACGATGGATACGCAGTATTTT
-	TRBV7-9	TRBJ1-1	-	CASSYGAANTEAFF	TGTGCCAGCAGCTACGGGGCGGCGAACACTGAAGCTTTCTTT
TRBD2	TRBV13	TRBJ2-7	-	CASSLGRLAGGHYEQYF	TGTGCCAGCAGCTTAGGTAGACTAGCGGGAGGACACTACGAGCAGTACTTC
-	TRBV27	TRBJ2-7	-	CASTPYGQGFVEQYF	TGTGCCAGCACCCCATATGGGCAGGGGTTTGTAGAGCAGTACTTC
TRBD1	TRBV11-1	TRBJ2-5	-	CASSSQGASQTQYF	TGTGCCAGCAGCTCCCAGGGGGCTTCGCAGACCCAGTACTTC
TRBD2	TRBV7-8	TRBJ2-7	-	CASSPLSGASSYEQYF	TGTGCCAGCAGCCCCTTGAGCGGGGCTAGCTCCTACGAGCAGTACTTC
-	TRBV5-5	TRBJ2-7	-	CASSLVLTGLYEQYF	TGTGCCAGCAGCTTAGTATTGACAGGTCTCTACGAGCAGTACTTC
-	TRBV19	TRBJ1-3	-	CASSRVWGTTSGNTIYF	TGTGCCAGTAGTCGGGTTTGGGGCACTACCTCTGGAAACACCATATATTTT
-	TRBV2	TRBJ2-7	-	CASCINLRGEQYF	TGTGCCAGCTGTATTAACTTGAGGGGCGAGCAGTACTTC
-	TRBV3-1/TRBV3-2	TRBJ2-1	-	CASSQPGYNEQFF	TGTGCCAGCAGCCAACCCGGATACAATGAGCAGTTCTTC
-	TRBV5-1	TRBJ1-2	-	CASSSGDGYGYTF	TGCGCCAGCAGCTCGGGGGATGGCTATGGCTACACCTTC
-	TRBV9	TRBJ2-5	-	CASSVRPGQETQYF	TGTGCCAGCAGCGTACGGCCAGGGCAAGAGACCCAGTACTTC
TRBD1	TRBV27	TRBJ1-6	-	CASRTGTDPPLHF	TGTGCCAGCAGGACCGGGACAGATCCACCCCTCCACTTT
-	TRBV2	TRBJ1-5	-	CASSQGAYQPQHF	TGTGCCAGCAGCCAAGGGGCCTATCAGCCCCAGCATTTT
TRBD1	TRBV27	TRBJ2-1	-	CASSLQGVYEQFF	TGTGCCAGCAGTTTACAGGGGGTATATGAGCAGTTCTTC
-	TRBV24-1	TRBJ2-1	-	CATSDPTGSSYNEQFF	TGTGCCACCAGTGATCCGACGGGGAGCTCCTACAATGAGCAGTTCTTC
-	TRBV7-2	TRBJ1-2	-	CASSLDVGVNYGYTF	TGTGCCAGCAGCTTAGACGTAGGGGTGAACTATGGCTACACCTTC
TRBD2	TRBV20-1	TRBJ2-3	-	CSASQGTSGTDTQYF	TGCAGTGCTAGTCAAGGGACTAGCGGCACAGATACGCAGTATTTT
TRBD1	TRBV2	TRBJ1-5	once	CASSDRTGGGQPQHF	TGTGCCAGCAGTGACCGGACAGGGGGTGGTCAGCCCCAGCATTTT
TRBD1	TRBV7-3	TRBJ1-2	-	CASSLTRTGAGGYTF	TGTGCCAGCAGCTTAACGCGTACAGGGGCTGGTGGCTACACCTTC
-	TRBV28	TRBJ1-2	-	CASSLRENYGYTF	TGTGCCAGCAGTTTGCGGGAGAACTATGGCTACACCTTC
TRBD2	TRBV7-3	TRBJ2-2	-	CASRKAGVTGELFF	TGTGCCAGCAGGAAGGCGGGAGTAACCGGGGAGCTGTTTTTT
TRBD1	TRBV18	TRBJ1-2	-	CASSPGQGDGYTF	TGTGCCAGCTCACCTGGGCAGGGGGATGGCTACACCTTC
TRBD2	TRBV6-1	TRBJ2-2	-	CASSESPIAGAGELFF	TGTGCCAGCAGTGAATCCCCTATAGCGGGAGCTGGGGAGCTGTTTTTT
-	TRBV2	TRBJ1-6	-	CASSDASSYNSPLHF	TGTGCCAGCAGTGATGCAAGCTCCTATAATTCACCCCTCCACTTT
-	TRBV5-1	TRBJ2-1	-	CASSLANEQFF	TGCGCCAGCAGCTTGGCAAATGAGCAGTTCTTC
-	TRBV19	TRBJ2-1	-	CASSIEAGLTYNEQFF	TGTGCCAGTAGTATAGAAGCGGGCCTGACCTACAATGAGCAGTTCTTC
TRBD1	TRBV19	TRBJ2-2	-	CASSFTGGGGELFF	TGTGCCAGTAGTTTCACAGGGGGAGGCGGGGAGCTGTTTTTT
TRBD1	TRBV18	TRBJ1-5	-	CASSLDRVYQPQHF	TGTGCCAGCTCACTCGACAGGGTTTATCAGCCCCAGCATTTT
-	TRBV7-3	TRBJ2-4	-	CASSLSAGAKNIQYF	TGTGCCAGCAGCTTAAGCGCAGGGGCCAAAAACATTCAGTACTTC
TRBD2	TRBV6-2/TRBV6-3	TRBJ2-1	-	CASSTGGAFSSYNEQFF	TGTGCCAGCAGTACGGGGGGGGCGTTTAGCTCCTACAATGAGCAGTTCTTC
-	TRBV28	TRBJ1-2	-	CASSLGGQNYGYTF	TGTGCCAGCAGTTTAGGCGGGCAGAACTATGGCTACACCTTC
-	TRBV2	TRBJ2-7	-	CAGGSGEFNYEQYF	TGTGCCGGGGGCTCAGGGGAATTTAATTACGAGCAGTACTTC
-	TRBV24-1	TRBJ2-3	once	CATSDFRRESTDTQYF	TGTGCCACCAGTGATTTTAGGAGGGAGAGCACAGATACGCAGTATTTT
-	TRBV27	TRBJ2-5	-	CASRGLETQYF	TGTGCCAGCCGAGGGTTGGAGACCCAGTACTTC
-	TRBV18	TRBJ2-3	once	CASSPSSGIEDTQYF	TGTGCCAGCTCACCCTCGTCCGGGATTGAAGATACGCAGTATTTT
-	TRBV28	TRBJ1-2	-	CASSEVEVNVEPDLYGYTF	TGTGCCAGCAGTGAGGTTGAGGTTAATGTGGAACCTGATCTCTATGGCTACACCTTC
-	TRBV2	TRBJ1-2	-	CASRSVGSNYGYTF	TGTGCCAGCCGATCAGTCGGTTCTAACTATGGCTACACCTTC
TRBD2	TRBV30	TRBJ2-5	-	CAWSRTSGRMGGEETQYF	TGTGCCTGGAGTCGGACTAGCGGGAGGATGGGTGGGGAAGAGACCCAGTACTTC
-	TRBV18	TRBJ1-6	few	CASSPNGGRSPLHF	TGTGCCAGCTCACCCAACGGGGGCAGGTCACCCCTCCACTTT
TRBD1	TRBV19	TRBJ1-4	-	CASSVTGIGEKLFF	TGTGCCAGTAGCGTGACAGGGATTGGGGAAAAACTGTTTTTT
-	TRBV6-5	TRBJ2-3	once	CASSNRNTDTQYF	TGTGCCAGCTCCAATAGGAACACAGATACGCAGTATTTT
-	TRBV7-3	TRBJ1-4	once	CASSPSAAKNEKLFF	TGTGCCAGCAGCCCGAGTGCAGCAAAAAATGAAAAACTGTTTTTT
TRBD2	TRBV30	TRBJ2-5	-	CAWSGGLAGQETQYF	TGTGCCTGGAGTGGGGGACTAGCGGGTCAAGAGACCCAGTACTTC
-	TRBV7-3	TRBJ2-7	-	CASSPGTNSYEQYF	TGTGCCAGCAGCCCGGGGACGAATTCCTACGAGCAGTACTTC
-	TRBV6-1	TRBJ1-2	-	CASSEGPTRGYGYTF	TGTGCCAGCAGTGAAGGACCAACGAGGGGGTATGGCTACACCTTC
TRBD2	TRBV5-5	TRBJ2-7	-	CASSRKLAGVGEQYF	TGTGCCAGCAGCCGAAAACTAGCGGGAGTCGGCGAGCAGTACTTC
-	TRBV12-5	TRBJ2-7	-	CASGLVTYEQYF	TGTGCTAGTGGTTTGGTAACCTACGAGCAGTACTTC
-	TRBV12-3/TRBV12-4	TRBJ1-2	-	CRQDERFGYTF	TGTCGACAGGACGAACGGTTTGGCTACACCTTC